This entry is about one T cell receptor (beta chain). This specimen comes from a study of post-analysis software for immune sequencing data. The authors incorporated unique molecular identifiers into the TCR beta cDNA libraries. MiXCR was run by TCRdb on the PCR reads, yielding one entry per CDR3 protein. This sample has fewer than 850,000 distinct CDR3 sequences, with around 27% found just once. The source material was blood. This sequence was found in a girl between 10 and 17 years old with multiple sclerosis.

This CDR3 is CASSNRDRGPGEQFF. In DNA, the CDR3 is TGTGCCAGCAGCAACCGGGACAGGGGGCCGGGTGAGCAGTTCTTC. The chain recombines TRBV21-1 with TRBJ2-1; the tabulated D call, TRBD1, remains unverified against the DNA. TRBV21-1 is a known pseudogene. There are 15 residues in the CDR3.